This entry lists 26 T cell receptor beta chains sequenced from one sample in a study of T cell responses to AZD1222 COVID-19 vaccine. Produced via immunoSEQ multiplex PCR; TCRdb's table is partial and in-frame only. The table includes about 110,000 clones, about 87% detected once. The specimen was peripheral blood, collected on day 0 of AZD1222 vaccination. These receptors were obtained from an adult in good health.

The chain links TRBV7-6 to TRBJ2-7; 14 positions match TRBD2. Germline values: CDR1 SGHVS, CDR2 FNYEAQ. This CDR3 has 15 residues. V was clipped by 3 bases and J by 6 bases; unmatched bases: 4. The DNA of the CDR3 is TGTGCCAGCAGCTTGGGACTAGCGGGAGACCCCGAGCAGTACTTC. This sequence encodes CASSLGLAGDPEQYF. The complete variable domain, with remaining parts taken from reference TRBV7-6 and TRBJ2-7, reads GAGVSQSPRYKVTKRGQDVALRCDPISGHVSLYWYRQALGQGPEFLTYFNYEAQQDKSGLPNDRFSAERPEGSISTLTIQRTEQRDSAMYRCASSLGLAGDPEQYFGPGTRLTVT.

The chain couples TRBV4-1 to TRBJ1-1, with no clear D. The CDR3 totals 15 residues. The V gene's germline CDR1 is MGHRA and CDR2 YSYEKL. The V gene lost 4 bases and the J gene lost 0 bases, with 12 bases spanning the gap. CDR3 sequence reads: CASSPGGWVNTEAFF. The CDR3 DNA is TGCGCCAGCAGCCCGGGAGGGTGGGTGAACACTGAAGCTTTCTTT.

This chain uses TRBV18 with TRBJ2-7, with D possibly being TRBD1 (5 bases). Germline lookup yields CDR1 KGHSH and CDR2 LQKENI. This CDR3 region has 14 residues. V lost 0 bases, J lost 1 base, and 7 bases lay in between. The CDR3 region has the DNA TGTGCCAGCTCACCACCGGACAATTCCTACGAGCAGTACTTC. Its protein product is CASSPPDNSYEQYF.

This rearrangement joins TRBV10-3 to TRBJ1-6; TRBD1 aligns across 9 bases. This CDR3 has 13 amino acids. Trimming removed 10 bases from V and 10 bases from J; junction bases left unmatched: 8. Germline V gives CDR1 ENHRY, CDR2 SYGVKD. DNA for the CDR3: TGTGCCACGGGACAGGGCGGGGGATCACCCCTCCACTTT. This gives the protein CATGQGGGSPLHF.

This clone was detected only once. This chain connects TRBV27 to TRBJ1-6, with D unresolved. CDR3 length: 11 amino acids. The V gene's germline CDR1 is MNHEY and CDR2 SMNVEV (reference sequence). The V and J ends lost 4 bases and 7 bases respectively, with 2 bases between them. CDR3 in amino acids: CASSSNSPLHF. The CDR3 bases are TGTGCCAGCAGTTCAAATTCACCCCTCCACTTT.

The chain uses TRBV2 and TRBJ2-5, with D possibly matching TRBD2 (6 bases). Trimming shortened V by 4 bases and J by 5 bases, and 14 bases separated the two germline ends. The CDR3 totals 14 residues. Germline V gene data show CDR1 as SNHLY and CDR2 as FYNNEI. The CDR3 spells CASSAGGPSETQYF. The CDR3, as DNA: TGTGCCAGCAGTGCCGGAGGGCCGTCGGAGACCCAGTACTTC.

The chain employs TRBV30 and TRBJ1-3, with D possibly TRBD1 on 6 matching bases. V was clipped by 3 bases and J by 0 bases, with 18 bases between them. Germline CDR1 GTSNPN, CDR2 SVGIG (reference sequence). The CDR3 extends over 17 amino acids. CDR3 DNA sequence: TGTGCCTGGAGACAAGGCGGGGGCCGGAGCTCTGGAAACACCATATATTTT. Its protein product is CAWRQGGGRSSGNTIYF.

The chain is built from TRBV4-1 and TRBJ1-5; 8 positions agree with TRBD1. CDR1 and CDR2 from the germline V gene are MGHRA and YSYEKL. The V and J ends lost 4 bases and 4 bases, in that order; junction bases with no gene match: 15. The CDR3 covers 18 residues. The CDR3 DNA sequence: TGCGCCAGCAGCCTAGGGGCAGGGGGCGGCCTTGTAAATCAGCCCCAGCATTTT. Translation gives CASSLGAGGGLVNQPQHF.

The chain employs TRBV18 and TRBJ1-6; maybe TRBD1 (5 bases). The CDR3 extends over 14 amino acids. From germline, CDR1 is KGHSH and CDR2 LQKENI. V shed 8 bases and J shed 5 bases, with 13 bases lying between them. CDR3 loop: CASAGFGDNSPLHF. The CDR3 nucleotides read TGTGCCAGCGCAGGGTTCGGGGATAATTCACCCCTCCACTTT.

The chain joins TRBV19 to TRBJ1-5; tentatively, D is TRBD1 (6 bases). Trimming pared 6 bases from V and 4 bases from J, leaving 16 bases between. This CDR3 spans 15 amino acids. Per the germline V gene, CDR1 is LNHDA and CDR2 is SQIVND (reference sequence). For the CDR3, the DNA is TGTGCCAGTAGGGGGGCAGCCACTGGGAATCAGCCCCAGCATTTT. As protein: CASRGAATGNQPQHF.

The CDR3 loop reads CASSIDKQLAGGDNEQFF. CDR3 sequence (DNA): TGTGCCAGTAGTATAGATAAACAACTAGCGGGAGGGGACAATGAGCAGTTCTTC. The chain is built from TRBV19 and TRBJ2-1; 13 bases are a match to TRBD2. V gave up 0 bases and J gave up 5 bases; unmatched junction bases: 7. The CDR3 extends over 18 amino acids. The V gene's germline CDR1 is LNHDA and CDR2 SQIVND (reference sequence).

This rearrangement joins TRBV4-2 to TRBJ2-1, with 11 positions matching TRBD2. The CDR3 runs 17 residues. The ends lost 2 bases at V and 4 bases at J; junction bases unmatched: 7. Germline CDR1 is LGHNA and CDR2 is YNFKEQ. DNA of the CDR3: TGTGCCAGCAGCCAACCTACCGGACTAGCGGGTTACAATGAGCAGTTCTTC. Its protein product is CASSQPTGLAGYNEQFF.

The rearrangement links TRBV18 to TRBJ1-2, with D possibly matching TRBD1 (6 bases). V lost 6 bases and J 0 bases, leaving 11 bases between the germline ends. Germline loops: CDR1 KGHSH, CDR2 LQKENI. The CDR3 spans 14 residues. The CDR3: CASSQQGTNYGYTF. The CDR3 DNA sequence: TGTGCCAGCTCTCAACAGGGAACTAACTATGGCTACACCTTC.

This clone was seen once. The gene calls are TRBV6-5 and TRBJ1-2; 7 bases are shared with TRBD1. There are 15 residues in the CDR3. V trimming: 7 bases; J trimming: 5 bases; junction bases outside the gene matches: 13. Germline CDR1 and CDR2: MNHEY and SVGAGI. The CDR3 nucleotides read TGTGCCAGCATTACTCCGGGACAGAAGGTTTATGGCTACACCTTC. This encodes CASITPGQKVYGYTF.

The CDR3 DNA follows: TGTGCCAGCAGCTCCCGGGACGGAAACTATGGCTACACCTTC. It translates to CASSSRDGNYGYTF. The V gene is TRBV7-9, the J gene TRBJ1-2; perhaps TRBD1 as D (5 bases). The CDR3 consists of 14 residues. V was cut by 4 bases and J by 2 bases, with 11 bases left in between. In germline, CDR1 is SEHNR, CDR2 FQNEAQ (reference sequence).

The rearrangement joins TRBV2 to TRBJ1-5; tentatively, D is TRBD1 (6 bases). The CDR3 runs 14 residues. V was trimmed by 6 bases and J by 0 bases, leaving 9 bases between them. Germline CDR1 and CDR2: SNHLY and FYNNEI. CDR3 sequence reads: CASRGQISNQPQHF. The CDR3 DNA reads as TGTGCCAGCAGAGGACAGATTAGCAATCAGCCCCAGCATTTT. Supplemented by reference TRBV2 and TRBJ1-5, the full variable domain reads EPEVTQTPSHQVTQMGQEVILRCVPISNHLYFYWYRQILGQKVEFLVSFYNNEISEKSEIFDDQFSVERPDGSNFTLKIRSTKLEDSAMYFCASRGQISNQPQHFGDGTRLSIL.

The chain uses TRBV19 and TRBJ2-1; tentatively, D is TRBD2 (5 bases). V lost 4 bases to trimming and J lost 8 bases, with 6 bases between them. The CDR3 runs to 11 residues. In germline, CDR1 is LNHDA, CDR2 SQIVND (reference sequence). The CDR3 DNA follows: TGTGCCAGTAGTAAGGGAGATGAGCAGTTCTTC. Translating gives CASSKGDEQFF.

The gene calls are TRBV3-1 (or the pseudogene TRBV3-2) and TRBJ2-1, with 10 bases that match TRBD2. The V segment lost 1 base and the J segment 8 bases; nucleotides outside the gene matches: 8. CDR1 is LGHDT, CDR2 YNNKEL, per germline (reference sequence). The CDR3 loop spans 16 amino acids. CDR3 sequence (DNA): TGTGCCAGCAGCCAAGCGTCTAGCGGGAGCTTCGATGAGCAGTTCTTC. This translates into CASSQASSGSFDEQFF.

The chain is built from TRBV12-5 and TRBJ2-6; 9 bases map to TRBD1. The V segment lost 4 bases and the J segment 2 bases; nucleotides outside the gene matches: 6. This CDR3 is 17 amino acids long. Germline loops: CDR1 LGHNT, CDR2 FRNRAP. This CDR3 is CASGSPRDRAGANVLTF. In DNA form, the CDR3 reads TGTGCTAGTGGTTCCCCCCGGGACAGGGCTGGGGCCAACGTCCTGACTTTC. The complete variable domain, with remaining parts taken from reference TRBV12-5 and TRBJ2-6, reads DARVTQTPRHKVTEMGQEVTMRCQPILGHNTVFWYRQTMMQGLELLAYFRNRAPLDDSGMPKDRFSAEMPDATLATLKIQPSEPRDSAVYFCASGSPRDRAGANVLTFGAGSRLTVL.

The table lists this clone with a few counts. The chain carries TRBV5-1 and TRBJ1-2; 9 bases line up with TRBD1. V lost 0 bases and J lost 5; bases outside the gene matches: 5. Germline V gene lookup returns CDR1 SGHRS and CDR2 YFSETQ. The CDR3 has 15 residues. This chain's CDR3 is CASSLEGTGPYGYTF. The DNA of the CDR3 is TGCGCCAGCAGCTTGGAGGGGACAGGGCCTTATGGCTACACCTTC.

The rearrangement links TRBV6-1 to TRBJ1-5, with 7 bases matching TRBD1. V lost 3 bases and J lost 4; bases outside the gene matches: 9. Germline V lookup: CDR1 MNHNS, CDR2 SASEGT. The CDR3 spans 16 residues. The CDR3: CASSDHRGRGNQPQHF. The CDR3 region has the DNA TGTGCCAGCAGTGATCACAGGGGTAGAGGGAATCAGCCCCAGCATTTT.

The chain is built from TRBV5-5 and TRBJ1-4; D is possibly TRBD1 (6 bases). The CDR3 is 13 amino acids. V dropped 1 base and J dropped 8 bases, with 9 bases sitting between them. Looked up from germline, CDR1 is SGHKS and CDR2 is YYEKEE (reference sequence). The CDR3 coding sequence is TGTGCCAGCAGCTTGCCCACAGGGGAAAAACTGTTTTTT. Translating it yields CASSLPTGEKLFF.

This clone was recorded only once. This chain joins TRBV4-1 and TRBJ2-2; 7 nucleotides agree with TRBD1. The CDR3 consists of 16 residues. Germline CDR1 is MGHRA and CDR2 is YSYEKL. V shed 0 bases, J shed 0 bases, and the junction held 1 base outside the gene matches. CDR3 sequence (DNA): TGCGCCAGCAGCCAAGAGGGGACAGCGAACACCGGGGAGCTGTTTTTT. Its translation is CASSQEGTANTGELFF.

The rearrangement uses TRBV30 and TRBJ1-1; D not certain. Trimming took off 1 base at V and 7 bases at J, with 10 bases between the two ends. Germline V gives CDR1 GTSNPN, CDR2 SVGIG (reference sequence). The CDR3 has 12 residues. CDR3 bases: TGTGCCTGGAGTGGGGCAGCCGGTGAAGCTTTCTTT. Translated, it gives CAWSGAAGEAFF.

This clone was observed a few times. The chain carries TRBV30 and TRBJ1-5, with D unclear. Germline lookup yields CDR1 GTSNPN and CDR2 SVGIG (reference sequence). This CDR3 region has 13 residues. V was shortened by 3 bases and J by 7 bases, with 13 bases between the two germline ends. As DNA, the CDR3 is TGTGCCTGGAGGTCCCGGGTGGGGCAGCCCCAGCATTTT. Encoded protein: CAWRSRVGQPQHF.

The CDR3 bases are TGTGCCAGCAGCGACGACCCTGGGCTAGCCAAAAACATTCAGTACTTC. This encodes CASSDDPGLAKNIQYF. The genes are TRBV7-9 and TRBJ2-4; D gene unclear. This CDR3 has 16 residues. Deletions cut 5 bases from V and 0 bases from J, with 14 bases between. CDR1 and CDR2 from the germline V gene are SEHNR and FQNEAQ (reference sequence). Looking up the rest from reference TRBV7-9 and TRBJ2-4 gives the full variable domain: DTGVSQNPRHKITKRGQNVTFRCDPISEHNRLYWYRQTLGQGPEFLTYFQNEAQLEKSRLLSDRFSAERPKGSFSTLEIQRTEQGDSAMYLCASSDDPGLAKNIQYFGAGTRLSVL.